The 20 T cell receptor beta chains listed next were all sequenced from one sample in a study of ipilimumab plus nivolumab after autologous stem cell transplantation. Clones were read by immunoSEQ multiplex PCR, and TCRdb kept only the in-frame ones, dropping some. Here the sample spans tens of thousands of clones, over 80% being singletons. Sequencing used PBMCs, obtained in a trial of ipilimumab plus nivolumab as post-transplant consolidation. These receptors came from a male donor with diffuse large B-cell lymphoma.

This chain links TRBV5-1 with TRBJ1-5, with D unresolved. Germline V gene sequence: CDR1 SGHRS, CDR2 YFSETQ. Trimming took 1 base from V and 1 from J, leaving 12 bases between them. This CDR3 comprises 16 residues. Here the CDR3 DNA reads TGCGCCAGCAGCTTGCTACCCGGAGGCAGCAATCAGCCCCAGCATTTT. Its translation is CASSLLPGGSNQPQHF.

The chain links TRBV5-4 to TRBJ1-5; 8 bases are a match to TRBD1. V lost 4 bases and J lost 3; bases outside the gene matches: 6. Germline CDR1 reads SGHNT; CDR2 reads YYREEE (reference sequence). The CDR3 sequence is 15 residues long. CDR3 coding DNA: TGTGCCAGCAGCGTGGACAGGGACCCCAATCAGCCCCAGCATTTT. Amino acids: CASSVDRDPNQPQHF.

The rearrangement uses TRBV2 and TRBJ2-3; D might be TRBD2 (5 bases). Germline lookup yields CDR1 SNHLY and CDR2 FYNNEI. This CDR3 has 15 amino acids. The ends were cut back, 6 bases at V and 2 bases at J, with 15 bases in the middle. The CDR3 nucleotides are TGTGCCAGCAGGCCGGGGAGAGCGGTCACAGATACGCAGTATTTT. The encoded protein is CASRPGRAVTDTQYF.

V and J are TRBV5-4 and TRBJ2-1; TRBD2 matches 12 bases. The V segment lost 0 bases and the J segment 7 bases; nucleotides outside the gene matches: 11. The germline V gene encodes CDR1 SGHNT and CDR2 YYREEE (reference sequence). The CDR3 runs 18 residues. The CDR3 nucleotides read TGTGCCAGCAGCTTGGGGGCTAGCGGGGGGGCCAGAATGAATGAGCAGTTCTTC. As protein: CASSLGASGGARMNEQFF.

The V and J genes are TRBV5-1 and TRBJ1-1, with unresolved D. The CDR3 is made up of 14 amino acids. Trimming cost V 4 bases and J 2 bases, with 12 bases left between them. Germline V gene data show CDR1 as SGHRS and CDR2 as YFSETQ. CDR3 nucleotide sequence: TGCGCCAGCAGCCAAAGTCAGGTTAACACTGAAGCTTTCTTT. Translated: CASSQSQVNTEAFF.

The CDR3 region has the DNA TGTGCCAGCAGGAGGGCAACCGGGGAGCTGTTTTTT. This codes for CASRRATGELFF. This chain links TRBV2 with TRBJ2-2; D is perhaps TRBD2 (5 bases). CDR1 is SNHLY, CDR2 FYNNEI, per germline. V was cut by 6 bases and J by 5 bases, with 7 bases left in between. The CDR3 is 12 amino acids.

The chain links TRBV9 to TRBJ2-2; D remains ambiguous. The CDR3 is made up of 13 amino acids. Trimming took 0 bases from V and 7 from J, leaving 7 bases between them. Germline V gene lookup returns CDR1 SGDLS and CDR2 YYNGEE. The CDR3 sequence is CASSVVRGGELFF. CDR3 sequence (DNA): TGTGCCAGCAGCGTAGTCCGTGGCGGGGAGCTGTTTTTT.

The chain combines TRBV4-1 with TRBJ2-7; 8 nucleotides align to TRBD1. Losses at the gene ends were 3 bases for V and 4 bases for J; bases not matched to a gene: 8. Germline CDR1 reads MGHRA; CDR2 reads YSYEKL. CDR3 length equals 15 residues. This CDR3 is CASSHQGQGRYEQYF. In DNA form, the CDR3 reads TGCGCCAGCAGCCATCAAGGACAGGGTCGTTACGAGCAGTACTTC.

The V call is TRBV4-2, the J call TRBJ1-5; TRBD1 might be the D (6 bases). The V and J ends lost 0 bases and 3 bases respectively, with 12 bases between them. Germline V gene sequence: CDR1 LGHNA, CDR2 YNFKEQ. The CDR3 is made up of 16 amino acids. The CDR3 sequence is CASSQEMGGLNQPQHF. The CDR3 DNA reads as TGTGCCAGCAGCCAAGAAATGGGGGGCCTCAATCAGCCCCAGCATTTT.

This clone was seen a handful of times. The chain recombines TRBV6-6 with TRBJ1-5; no clear D. The CDR3 runs 13 residues. From germline, CDR1 is MNHNY and CDR2 SVGAGI (reference sequence). V gave up 7 bases and J gave up 4 bases, with 11 bases separating them. The CDR3 region has the DNA TGTGCCAGCACAATGGGCCCAAATCAGCCCCAGCATTTT. Translated: CASTMGPNQPQHF.

V usage is TRBV10-3 and J usage is TRBJ2-5; TRBD2 matches at 11 bases. CDR3 length: 17 residues. The junction had 7 bases not matched to a gene; V was cut back by 3 bases and J by 1 base. CDR1 and CDR2 (germline): ENHRY, SYGVKD. The CDR3 coding sequence is TGTGCCATCAGTGATCCTAGCGGGGGGCAACTCCAAGAGACCCAGTACTTC. The encoded protein is CAISDPSGGQLQETQYF.

The chain carries TRBV15 and TRBJ1-2, with TRBD1 matching 9 bases. This CDR3 has 15 residues. Trimming took 5 bases from V and 4 from J; bases not matched to a gene: 8. The V gene's germline CDR1 is LNHNV and CDR2 YYDKDF (reference sequence). In DNA, the CDR3 is TGTGCCACCAGCTCAGCGGGACAGGGAGTCTATGGCTACACCTTC. Its translation: CATSSAGQGVYGYTF.

This clone was recorded a few times. The V gene is TRBV5-1, the J gene TRBJ1-4; a weak D match, TRBD1 (6 bases). CDR3 length equals 15 residues. The V gene lost 4 bases and the J gene lost 2 bases, with 12 bases spanning the gap. Germline lookup yields CDR1 SGHRS and CDR2 YFSETQ. CDR3: CASSLTGQTNEKLFF. CDR3 DNA sequence: TGCGCCAGCAGCCTGACCGGACAGACTAATGAAAAACTGTTTTTT.

The J gene is TRBJ1-2, the V gene TRBV11-2; D uncertain. With 4 bases removed from V and 0 bases from J, the gap between germline ends came to 12 bases. Looked up from germline, CDR1 is SGHAT and CDR2 is FQNNGV. The CDR3 is 15 residues long. As DNA, the CDR3 is TGTGCCAGCAGCTCCCTACGTGGGCCTAACTATGGCTACACCTTC. It translates to CASSSLRGPNYGYTF. The whole variable domain, filled in from reference TRBV11-2 and TRBJ1-2, reads EAGVAQSPRYKIIEKRQSVAFWCNPISGHATLYWYQQILGQGPKLLIQFQNNGVVDDSQLPKDRFSAERLKGVDSTLKIQPAKLEDSAVYLCASSSLRGPNYGYTFGSGTRLTVV.

The chain has TRBV29-1 and TRBJ1-2; TRBD1 is a possible D gene (6 bases). The germline V gene has CDR1 SQVTM and CDR2 ANQGSEA. Trimming removed 1 base at V and 11 bases at J, with 17 bases between. This CDR3 contains 13 residues. CDR3 region: CSVEVPGTRRYTF. The CDR3 bases are TGCAGCGTTGAAGTACCCGGGACACGGAGGTACACCTTC.

The chain recombines TRBV4-2 with TRBJ2-5, with D perhaps matching TRBD1 or TRBD2 (6 bases each). The CDR3 length is 14 residues. V lost 0 bases and J 4 bases, leaving 9 bases between the germline ends. Germline V CDR1 and CDR2: LGHNA, YNFKEQ. DNA of the CDR3: TGTGCCAGCAGCCAAGATGAGGGGGGAGAGACCCAGTACTTC. Protein product: CASSQDEGGETQYF.

The chain recombines TRBV7-6 with TRBJ2-3; a possible D gene is TRBD2 (6 bases). The germline gives CDR1 SGHVS, CDR2 FNYEAQ. The CDR3 spans 17 residues. Between the trimmed V and J ends, which lost 4 bases and 0 bases, there was a span of 17 bases. This CDR3 reads CASSSSSLRGSTDTQYF. The CDR3 nucleotides read TGTGCCAGCAGCTCGTCCTCTTTGCGGGGAAGCACAGATACGCAGTATTTT.

The chain has TRBV6-5 and TRBJ2-2; D unclear. The germline V and J ends were trimmed by 10 bases and 6 bases, with 12 bases remaining between them. The CDR3 is 12 residues long. CDR1 is MNHEY, CDR2 SVGAGI, per germline. Here the CDR3 reads CATSPGAGELFF. The CDR3 nucleotides are TGTGCCACCTCTCCCGGCGCCGGGGAGCTGTTTTTT.

The chain has TRBV10-2 and TRBJ1-1; D is perhaps TRBD1 (5 bases). V dropped 8 bases and J dropped 5 bases, with 15 bases sitting between them. Germline assignment: CDR1 WSHSY and CDR2 SAAADI. The CDR3 covers 13 residues. The DNA of the CDR3 is TGCGCCAGCGCACAGGTAGAAGGGACTGAAGCTTTCTTT. This sequence encodes CASAQVEGTEAFF.

This chain joins TRBV14 and TRBJ2-5; 8 bases are shared with TRBD1. This CDR3 spans 15 amino acids. V gave up 2 bases and J gave up 5 bases; unmatched junction bases: 7. CDR1 is SGHDN, CDR2 FVKESK, per germline. The DNA of the CDR3 is TGTGCCAGCAGCCAACTGGACAGGGCAGGGGAGACCCAGTACTTC. Protein product: CASSQLDRAGETQYF. The whole variable domain, remainder taken from reference TRBV14 and TRBJ2-5, is EAGVTQFPSHSVIEKGQTVTLRCDPISGHDNLYWYRRVMGKEIKFLLHFVKESKQDESGMPNNRFLAERTGGTYSTLKVQPAELEDSGVYFCASSQLDRAGETQYFGPGTRLLVL.